One and the same sample provided the 28 T cell receptor beta chains below, sequenced in a study of cytomegalovirus exposure and HLA in healthy donors. Measured with immunoSEQ multiplex PCR; TCRdb has only the in-frame clones, and not every one. The repertoire holds 150,000 to 200,000 clones, with just under 90% as singletons. What was sequenced was PBMCs. The receptors derive from a woman between 18 and 30 years old in good health and CMV-seropositive.

The chain is built from TRBV27 and TRBJ1-1; D is possibly TRBD1 (5 bases). V lost 7 bases, J lost 1 base, and 10 bases lay in between. The CDR3 is 13 residues long. Germline CDR1 MNHEY, CDR2 SMNVEV (reference sequence). The CDR3 sequence is CASTGHPNTEAFF. CDR3 in DNA: TGTGCCAGCACTGGACACCCGAACACTGAAGCTTTCTTT.

The V gene is TRBV27, the J gene TRBJ1-5, with D possibly being TRBD1 (5 bases). The germline V and J ends were trimmed by 2 bases and 8 bases, with 10 bases remaining between them. Germline V gene data show CDR1 as MNHEY and CDR2 as SMNVEV (reference sequence). The CDR3 has 13 residues. CDR3 in amino acids: CASSLLGGEPQHF. In nucleotides, the CDR3 is TGTGCCAGCAGTTTACTTGGAGGGGAGCCCCAGCATTTT.

The chain couples TRBV19 to TRBJ2-6; 12 bases match TRBD2. The length of the CDR3 is 19 residues. V dropped 3 bases and J dropped 4; count of bases not matched to a gene: 10. The germline V gene encodes CDR1 LNHDA and CDR2 SQIVND (reference sequence). The CDR3 sequence is CASSIFQRLAGAGANVLTF. In DNA form, the CDR3 reads TGTGCCAGTAGTATCTTCCAAAGACTAGCGGGAGCCGGGGCCAACGTCCTGACTTTC. Supplemented by reference TRBV19 and TRBJ2-6, the full variable domain reads DGGITQSPKYLFRKEGQNVTLSCEQNLNHDAMYWYRQDPGQGLRLIYYSQIVNDFQKGDIAEGYSVSREKKESFPLTVTSAQKNPTAFYLCASSIFQRLAGAGANVLTFGAGSRLTVL.

This clone was recorded once. The chain couples TRBV27 to TRBJ1-5; tentative D call: TRBD1 (5 bases). CDR1 is MNHEY, CDR2 SMNVEV, per germline (reference sequence). The CDR3 runs 18 residues. The V end lost 2 bases, the J end lost 0 bases, and 17 bases lay between the germline ends. CDR3 sequence (DNA): TGTGCCAGCAGTTTAAGTGCGACAGAGCCTTATAGCAATCAGCCCCAGCATTTT. Amino acids: CASSLSATEPYSNQPQHF.

The chain has TRBV9 and TRBJ1-3; TRBD1 is a possible D gene (5 bases). The CDR3 is 14 amino acids. V lost 0 bases and J 3 bases, leaving 7 bases between the germline ends. Germline assignment: CDR1 SGDLS and CDR2 YYNGEE. DNA for the CDR3: TGTGCCAGCAGCGTAGGGGGCGTTGGAAACACCATATATTTT. This encodes CASSVGGVGNTIYF.

With regard to this clone: Other DNA sequences within the sample encode an identical CDR3. The chain uses TRBV2 and TRBJ1-4; 8 bases map to TRBD1. The CDR3 extends over 14 amino acids. Germline V CDR1 and CDR2: SNHLY, FYNNEI. V dropped 1 base and J dropped 8; count of bases not matched to a gene: 3. CDR3 coding DNA: TGTGCCAGCAGTGAAGGGACAGGGAACGAAAAACTGTTTTTT. Translating gives CASSEGTGNEKLFF.

The chain uses TRBV6-5 and TRBJ2-2; D not certain. The CDR3 is 14 residues long. Germline CDR1 reads MNHEY; CDR2 reads SVGAGI. Trimming took 2 bases from V and 4 from J, leaving 8 bases between them. CDR3: CASSYKLATGELFF. The CDR3 coding sequence is TGTGCCAGCAGTTACAAGCTTGCCACCGGGGAGCTGTTTTTT.

This clone was found once. The chain combines TRBV4-2 with TRBJ2-7; 11 bases map to TRBD2. After removal of 6 bases from V and 3 bases from J, the junction contained 7 bases not matched to a gene. CDR3 length equals 15 residues. The germline V gene encodes CDR1 LGHNA and CDR2 YNFKEQ. The CDR3 is CASSKTSGDYYEQYF. In DNA form, the CDR3 reads TGTGCCAGCAGTAAGACTAGCGGGGATTACTACGAGCAGTACTTC.

Here the CDR3 reads CASSQAGINTGELFF. The CDR3 bases are TGTGCCAGCAGCCAGGCAGGGATAAACACCGGGGAGCTGTTTTTT. This chain links TRBV6-6 with TRBJ2-2, with D possibly matching TRBD1 (5 bases). The length of the CDR3 is 15 residues. V lost 6 bases and J lost 2, with 13 bases in between. The germline CDR1 and CDR2 sequences are MNHNY and SVGAGI (reference sequence).

The table lists this clone with a few counts. V and J are TRBV4-1 and TRBJ2-7; D unresolved. From germline, CDR1 is MGHRA and CDR2 YSYEKL. Trimming left V 4 bases short and J 2 bases short, with 12 bases between. The CDR3 has 14 amino acids. CDR3 amino acids: CASSLSALAYEQYF. CDR3 in DNA: TGCGCCAGCAGCCTTTCTGCCCTAGCCTACGAGCAGTACTTC.

V is TRBV19 and J is TRBJ1-1, with 9 bases identical to TRBD1. Germline V gene lookup returns CDR1 LNHDA and CDR2 SQIVND (reference sequence). The CDR3 covers 14 residues. The V and J ends lost 7 bases and 4 bases, in that order; junction bases with no gene match: 7. This CDR3 reads CASKAQGARTEAFF. For the CDR3, the DNA is TGTGCCAGTAAAGCACAGGGGGCGCGCACTGAAGCTTTCTTT.

V is TRBV30 and J is TRBJ2-3, with 7 bases aligning to TRBD2. Germline trimming cut 4 bases from V and 8 bases from J; bases unmatched to any gene: 12. Germline-derived CDR1 and CDR2 are GTSNPN and SVGIG (reference sequence). There are 14 residues in the CDR3. Here the CDR3 DNA reads TGTGCCTGGACGCCGGGAGGACACAGTGTTACGCAGTATTTT. Translated, it gives CAWTPGGHSVTQYF.

This chain connects TRBV30 to TRBJ2-6; D gene ambiguous. V was pared by 0 bases and J by 0 bases, with 3 bases between. The CDR3 runs 14 residues. Germline V gene sequence: CDR1 GTSNPN, CDR2 SVGIG (reference sequence). CDR3 nucleotides: TGTGCCTGGAGTGTCATCTCTGGGGCCAACGTCCTGACTTTC. This translates into CAWSVISGANVLTF.

The rearrangement uses TRBV15 and TRBJ2-3, with D perhaps matching TRBD2 (6 bases). V was trimmed by 3 bases and J by 4 bases, leaving 14 bases between them. This CDR3 region has 15 residues. From germline, CDR1 is LNHNV and CDR2 YYDKDF (reference sequence). The CDR3 nucleotides are TGTGCCACCAGCAGGGTCGGGCGGGAATCAGATACGCAGTATTTT. This encodes CATSRVGRESDTQYF.

The rearrangement links TRBV10-1 to TRBJ2-1; 7 nucleotides match TRBD2. The CDR3 spans 15 residues. The trim removed 3 bases at V and 3 bases at J, leaving 5 bases unmatched. CDR1 is WNHNN and CDR2 is SYGVQD in the germline V gene (reference sequence). CDR3 coding DNA: TGCGCCAGCAGTGATTGGGCGGGAGACTACAATGAGCAGTTCTTC. Its protein product is CASSDWAGDYNEQFF.

Only one count was recorded for this clone. The rearrangement joins TRBV5-1 to TRBJ2-2, with unresolved D. The CDR3 totals 14 residues. The germline gives CDR1 SGHRS, CDR2 YFSETQ. Trimming left V 6 bases short and J 5 bases short, with 14 bases between. CDR3 coding DNA: TGCGCCAGCAAATCCCAGGAACCAACCGGGGAGCTGTTTTTT. Its translation: CASKSQEPTGELFF.

This chain links TRBV5-6 with TRBJ2-5, with 9 bases fitting TRBD2. Germline V lookup: CDR1 SGHDT, CDR2 YYEEEE. The V and J ends lost 2 bases and 5 bases, in that order; junction bases with no gene match: 7. The CDR3 is 15 residues long. The CDR3 DNA is TGTGCCAGCAGCTTAGATCTGGCGGGAGGGGAGACCCAGTACTTC. This encodes CASSLDLAGGETQYF.

This clone was seen only a few times. The V call is TRBV10-3, the J call TRBJ1-2; 8 nucleotides line up with TRBD1. The CDR3 runs 15 residues. Germline V gives CDR1 ENHRY, CDR2 SYGVKD. The J segment lost 6 bases and the V segment lost 3 bases, leaving 9 bases of the junction unmatched. DNA for the CDR3: TGTGCCATCAGTGAAGACGGGACAGGTCTCGATGGCTACACCTTC. It translates to CAISEDGTGLDGYTF.

The rearrangement joins TRBV11-3 to TRBJ2-7; a weak D match, TRBD1 (6 bases). The V gene lost 0 bases and the J gene lost 2 bases, with 8 bases spanning the gap. This CDR3 has 14 residues. The germline V gene encodes CDR1 SGHNT and CDR2 YENEEA. CDR3 DNA sequence: TGTGCCAGCAGCTTAGAGGACAGTCCCTACGAGCAGTACTTC. Its protein is CASSLEDSPYEQYF. The full variable domain, completed using reference TRBV11-3 and TRBJ2-7, is EAGVVQSPRYKIIEKKQPVAFWCNPISGHNTLYWYLQNLGQGPELLIRYENEEAVDDSQLPKDRFSAERLKGVDSTLKIQPAELGDSAVYLCASSLEDSPYEQYFGPGTRLTVT.

J is TRBJ2-1 and V is TRBV6-6; a weak D match, TRBD2 (6 bases). Germline loops: CDR1 MNHNY, CDR2 SVGAGI (reference sequence). The CDR3 runs to 14 residues. V gave up 4 bases and J gave up 9 bases, with 16 bases separating them. The CDR3 DNA is TGTGCCAGCAGTTGGACGGGAGAGGGTGGTGAGCAGTTCTTC. Translating gives CASSWTGEGGEQFF.

The gene calls are TRBV6-6 and TRBJ1-1; 9 positions match TRBD1. This CDR3 comprises 15 residues. Trimming at V came to 2 bases and at J to 5 bases, leaving 6 bases not matched to a gene. The germline gives CDR1 MNHNY, CDR2 SVGAGI (reference sequence). In DNA form, the CDR3 reads TGTGCCAGCAGTTACCCTCGGACAGGGGAGACTGAAGCTTTCTTT. Translated, it gives CASSYPRTGETEAFF.

Ten or more counts support this clone. This probably arose from a read error, given a far larger clone one base away. This sample includes further DNA sequences coding for the same CDR3. This rearrangement joins TRBV5-1 to TRBJ1-2; D is unclear. The germline V gene encodes CDR1 SGHRS and CDR2 YFSETQ. The germline V and J ends were trimmed by 1 base and 2 bases, with 9 bases remaining between them. There are 14 residues in the CDR3. This CDR3 reads CASSLSGSNYGYTF. The DNA for the CDR3 is TGCGCCAGCAGCTTGTCGGGTTCCAACTATGGCTACACCTTC.

The table lists this clone with a few counts. CDR3 amino acids: CASSLELTGGYEQYF. In DNA, the CDR3 is TGTGCCAGCAGCTTAGAGCTGACAGGGGGCTACGAGCAGTACTTC. The chain links TRBV11-2 to TRBJ2-7; 9 nucleotides line up with TRBD1. CDR3 length: 15 residues. The germline CDR1 and CDR2 sequences are SGHAT and FQNNGV. The J segment lost 3 bases and the V segment lost 0 bases, leaving 3 bases of the junction unmatched.

The V gene is TRBV28, the J gene TRBJ1-1; D is unresolved. Per germline, CDR1 MDHEN and CDR2 SYDVKM. V was shortened by 4 bases and J by 0 bases, with 12 bases between the two germline ends. The CDR3 length is 15 residues. CDR3 in DNA: TGTGCCAGCAGTTCTTTCTCAGGAATGAACACTGAAGCTTTCTTT. Residues: CASSSFSGMNTEAFF.

This clone was seen just once. The gene calls are TRBV7-2 and TRBJ2-7; maybe TRBD1 (6 bases). CDR1 SGHTA and CDR2 FQGNSA come from the germline V gene. V was cut by 4 bases and J by 4 bases, with 14 bases left in between. The CDR3 has 14 amino acids. CDR3 nucleotides: TGTGCCAGCAGCTCCGGGACACTTAGTTACGAGCAGTACTTC. Translating gives CASSSGTLSYEQYF. Supplemented by reference TRBV7-2 and TRBJ2-7, the full variable domain reads GAGVSQSPSNKVTEKGKDVELRCDPISGHTALYWYRQSLGQGLEFLIYFQGNSAPDKSGLPSDRFSAERTGGSVSTLTIQRTQQEDSAVYLCASSSGTLSYEQYFGPGTRLTVT.

The chain couples TRBV6-5 to TRBJ1-2, with a tentative D call TRBD1 (6 bases). The V end lost 4 bases, the J end lost 8 bases, and 14 bases lay between the germline ends. The CDR3 has 13 residues. Germline V CDR1 and CDR2: MNHEY, SVGAGI. CDR3: CASSSGGARGYTF. CDR3 DNA: TGTGCCAGCAGTTCCGGGGGGGCGCGGGGCTACACCTTC.

In regard to this clone: Mismatch with germline at one junction end may stem from a read error. The chain is built from TRBV7-9 and TRBJ2-7, with 12 positions matching TRBD2. CDR3 length: 14 residues. Per germline, CDR1 SEHNR and CDR2 FQNEAQ (reference sequence). CDR3 in amino acids: CASSLAGGGYEQYF. The CDR3 DNA is TGTGCCAGCAGCCTAGCGGGAGGGGGCTACGAGCAGTACTTC. Full variable domain (remainder filled in from reference TRBV7-9 and TRBJ2-7): DTGVSQNPRHKITKRGQNVTFRCDPISEHNRLYWYRQTLGQGPEFLTYFQNEAQLEKSRLLSDRFSAERPKGSFSTLEIQRTEQGDSAMYLCASSLAGGGYEQYFGPGTRLTVT.

This chain uses TRBV10-3 with TRBJ2-3; 9 nucleotides agree with TRBD2. V shed 10 bases and J 0 bases; nucleotides not matched to a gene: 11. CDR3 length: 16 amino acids. Germline CDR1 and CDR2: ENHRY and SYGVKD. The CDR3 DNA reads as TGTGCCACCACCCCACGACTAGCGGCTAGCACAGATACGCAGTATTTT. Its translation: CATTPRLAASTDTQYF.